The 16 T cell receptor beta chains below all came from one sample that was sequenced in a study of radiation and T cells in renal cell carcinoma. Here immunoSEQ multiplex PCR was the method, and the copy in TCRdb shows in-frame clones only, minus some. This table holds over 120,000 clones, around 88% found once. The time point: blood 4 weeks post-SBRT, at nephrectomy. Documented treatment: 15 Gy SBRT to primary tumor, nephrectomy 4 weeks later. The specimen comprised blood, sampled from a patient whose treatment included radiotherapy and nephrectomy. The receptors were gathered from a woman aged 45-59 years with renal cell carcinoma.

Here the CDR3 DNA reads TGTGCCAGCAGCACAACGCCGGGAGAGCAGTACTTC. This translates into CASSTTPGEQYF. This chain connects TRBV9 to TRBJ2-7; tentatively, D is TRBD2 (5 bases). Germline V gives CDR1 SGDLS, CDR2 YYNGEE. The germline V and J ends were trimmed by 4 bases and 7 bases, with 12 bases remaining between them. The CDR3 is made up of 12 amino acids.

The chain has TRBV7-2 and TRBJ2-7; 9 bases match TRBD2. The CDR3 contains 13 residues. V was pared by 1 base and J by 7 bases, with 2 bases of the junction left unmatched. Germline V gene data show CDR1 as SGHTA and CDR2 as FQGNSA. In nucleotides, the CDR3 is TGTGCCAGCAGCTTAGGCGGGGGGGAAGAGCAGTACTTC. It specifies CASSLGGGEEQYF. Variable domain in full (rest from reference TRBV7-2 and TRBJ2-7): GAGVSQSPSNKVTEKGKDVELRCDPISGHTALYWYRQSLGQGLEFLIYFQGNSAPDKSGLPSDRFSAERTGGSVSTLTIQRTQQEDSAVYLCASSLGGGEEQYFGPGTRLTVT.

The genes are TRBV9 and TRBJ2-1, with D possibly TRBD2 on 5 matching bases. V was shortened by 3 bases and J by 3 bases, with 13 bases between the two germline ends. Germline V gives CDR1 SGDLS, CDR2 YYNGEE. The CDR3 runs to 15 residues. CDR3 DNA: TGTGCCAGCAGCGACATGAGCGGCAGCTACAATGAGCAGTTCTTC. It is translated as CASSDMSGSYNEQFF.

The chain recombines TRBV7-6 with TRBJ1-3; perhaps TRBD1 as D (5 bases). CDR3 size: 16 residues. V was trimmed by 5 bases and J by 3 bases, leaving 17 bases between them. Germline V CDR1 and CDR2: SGHVS, FNYEAQ. As DNA, the CDR3 is TGTGCCAGCAGCCGGGGCGAATTCGACAGTGGAAACACCATATATTTT. This gives the protein CASSRGEFDSGNTIYF.

V is TRBV29-1 and J is TRBJ2-1; no definite D call. Trimming cost V 7 bases and J 3 bases, with 7 bases left between them. CDR3 length equals 11 residues. Germline V CDR1 and CDR2: SQVTM, ANQGSEA. CDR3 in DNA: TGCAGCGCCAAAAACTACAATGAGCAGTTCTTC. Its protein product is CSAKNYNEQFF.

The J gene is TRBJ2-4, the V gene TRBV28; 7 bases map to TRBD2. Germline CDR1 reads MDHEN; CDR2 reads SYDVKM. This CDR3 contains 15 residues. V was clipped by 6 bases and J by 0 bases; unmatched bases: 5. CDR3 nucleotide sequence: TGTGCCAGCAGGGGGGGGAGGTTAGCCAAAAACATTCAGTACTTC. The encoded protein is CASRGGRLAKNIQYF.

The gene calls are TRBV6-5 and TRBJ1-5; D gene unclear. The germline V and J ends were trimmed by 4 bases and 2 bases, with 9 bases remaining between them. The CDR3 has 14 amino acids. Germline CDR1 reads MNHEY; CDR2 reads SVGAGI. The CDR3 DNA follows: TGTGCCAGCAGTTCCGGACTGGGCAATCAGCCCCAGCATTTT. Translated, it gives CASSSGLGNQPQHF.

The V call is TRBV9, the J call TRBJ2-3; no clear D. Germline V gene data show CDR1 as SGDLS and CDR2 as YYNGEE. Trimming removed 0 bases at V and 2 bases at J, with 10 bases between. The CDR3 is made up of 15 amino acids. CDR3 sequence reads: CASSVGSRLTDTQYF. For the CDR3, the DNA is TGTGCCAGCAGCGTAGGTAGCAGACTCACAGATACGCAGTATTTT.

The chain links TRBV6-5 to TRBJ1-3; a possible D gene is TRBD1 (6 bases). The CDR3 has 16 residues. V lost 2 bases and J 2 bases, leaving 13 bases between the germline ends. CDR1 MNHEY and CDR2 SVGAGI come from the germline V gene. This CDR3 is CASSYKQGTAGNTIYF. Written as DNA, the CDR3 is TGTGCCAGCAGTTACAAACAGGGAACGGCTGGAAACACCATATATTTT.

The genes are TRBV9 and TRBJ2-2; the D gene is possibly TRBD2 (6 bases). Germline V gene lookup returns CDR1 SGDLS and CDR2 YYNGEE. V lost 4 bases and J 4 bases, leaving 14 bases between the germline ends. This CDR3 has 15 amino acids. The chain's CDR3 is CASSPRGGGTGELFF. The CDR3 DNA follows: TGTGCCAGCAGCCCCCGGGGAGGAGGCACCGGGGAGCTGTTTTTT.

The gene calls are TRBV27 and TRBJ2-7, with 9 bases fitting TRBD2. This CDR3 has 15 residues. Losses at the gene ends were 6 bases for V and 6 bases for J; bases not matched to a gene: 12. CDR1 and CDR2 (germline): MNHEY, SMNVEV (reference sequence). The CDR3 sequence is CASSFDGTSFREQYF. The CDR3 DNA follows: TGTGCCAGCAGCTTTGACGGGACTAGCTTCCGCGAGCAGTACTTC.

The chain carries TRBV6-5 and TRBJ2-7; 7 bases line up with TRBD1. J gave up 3 bases and V 5 bases, and 4 bases lay outside the gene matches. Germline V gene data show CDR1 as MNHEY and CDR2 as SVGAGI. The CDR3 runs to 13 residues. The CDR3 loop reads CASSTRTGYEQYF. Here the CDR3 DNA reads TGTGCCAGCAGTACGCGGACAGGCTACGAGCAGTACTTC.

This rearrangement joins TRBV2 to TRBJ2-3; 7 nucleotides agree with TRBD2. Trimming removed 6 bases from V and 1 base from J; junction bases left unmatched: 10. The CDR3 sequence is 16 residues long. Germline values: CDR1 SNHLY, CDR2 FYNNEI. The CDR3 bases are TGTGCCAGCAGGAGACGGAGCGGGGCTGGCACAGATACGCAGTATTTT. This encodes CASRRRSGAGTDTQYF.

J is TRBJ1-5 and V is TRBV6-6; D might be TRBD1 (6 bases). Germline CDR1 reads MNHNY; CDR2 reads SVGAGI (reference sequence). V lost 6 bases, J lost 0 bases, and 12 bases lay in between. CDR3 size: 15 residues. The CDR3 DNA sequence: TGTGCCAGCAGCCGTGGACAGTATAGCAATCAGCCCCAGCATTTT. It translates to CASSRGQYSNQPQHF.

V gene TRBV6-4 combines with J gene TRBJ1-1; D perhaps matches TRBD1 (6 bases). Germline V CDR1 and CDR2: MRHNA, SNTAGT. The CDR3 sequence is 13 residues long. V lost 11 bases, J lost 10 bases, and 23 bases lay in between. CDR3 sequence (DNA): TGTGCCCGGCCCTCCGGGGGGGCGTGGAGAGCTTTCTTT. Translating gives CARPSGGAWRAFF.

The sample holds a few counts of this clone. This chain connects TRBV6-5 to TRBJ2-7, with D perhaps matching TRBD2 (6 bases). V was pared by 8 bases and J by 6 bases, with 20 bases between. The CDR3 runs 14 residues. CDR1 MNHEY and CDR2 SVGAGI come from the germline V gene. The CDR3 here is CASGSLGGVGEQYF. The CDR3, as DNA: TGTGCCAGCGGTTCATTGGGGGGAGTAGGCGAGCAGTACTTC.